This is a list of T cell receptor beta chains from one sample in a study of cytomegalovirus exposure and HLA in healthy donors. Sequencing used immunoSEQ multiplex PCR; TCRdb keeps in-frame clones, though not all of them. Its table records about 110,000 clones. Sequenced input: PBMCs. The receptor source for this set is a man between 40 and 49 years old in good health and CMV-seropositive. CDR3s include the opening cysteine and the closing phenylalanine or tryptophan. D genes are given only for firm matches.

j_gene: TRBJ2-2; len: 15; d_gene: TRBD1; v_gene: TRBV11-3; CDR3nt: TGTGCCAGCAGCTTACAGGGGGCGGACACCGGGGAGCTGTTTTTT; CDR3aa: CASSLQGADTGELFF
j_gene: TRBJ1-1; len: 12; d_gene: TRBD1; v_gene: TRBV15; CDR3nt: TGTGCCACCAGCGAGCACAGGGGCATAGCTTTCTTT; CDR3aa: CATSEHRGIAFF
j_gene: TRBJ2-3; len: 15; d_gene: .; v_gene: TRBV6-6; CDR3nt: TGTGCCACCTATCAGACGGGTCTCACACAGGGTACGCAGTATTTT; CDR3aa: CATYQTGLTQGTQYF
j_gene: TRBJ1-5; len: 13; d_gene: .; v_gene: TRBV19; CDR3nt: TGTGCCAGTAGCGACGACACCTATCAGCCCCAGCATTTT; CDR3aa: CASSDDTYQPQHF
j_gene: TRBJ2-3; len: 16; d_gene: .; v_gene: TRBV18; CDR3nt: TGTGCCAGCTCACGGGCAAGAACGGTTAGCACAGATACGCAGTATTTT; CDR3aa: CASSRARTVSTDTQYF
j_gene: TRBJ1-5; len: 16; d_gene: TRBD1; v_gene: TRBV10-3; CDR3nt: TGTGCCATCAGTGATAAGGGACAGTCTAGCAATCAGCCCCAGCATTTT; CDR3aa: CAISDKGQSSNQPQHF
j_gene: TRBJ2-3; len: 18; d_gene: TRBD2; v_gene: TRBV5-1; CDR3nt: TGCGCCAGCAGCTTCTTTCCCAGATCGAGCGGGAAGACAGATACGCAGTATTTT; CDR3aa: CASSFFPRSSGKTDTQYF
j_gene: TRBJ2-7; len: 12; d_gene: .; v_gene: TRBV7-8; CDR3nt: TGTGCCAGCAGCTTTGAGACCTACGAGCAGTACTTC; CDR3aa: CASSFETYEQYF
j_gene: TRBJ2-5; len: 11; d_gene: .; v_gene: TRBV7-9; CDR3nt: TGTGCCAGCACCAGAATGGAGACCCAGTACTTC; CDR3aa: CASTRMETQYF
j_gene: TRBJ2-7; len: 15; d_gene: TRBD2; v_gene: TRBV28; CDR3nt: TGTGCCAGCAGTTTCGGGACTAGGGGGGCTCTAGTGCAGTACTTC; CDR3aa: CASSFGTRGALVQYF
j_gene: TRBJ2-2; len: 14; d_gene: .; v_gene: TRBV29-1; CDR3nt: TGCAGCGTTGAAGGGGGCGTAGGGATCGGGGAGCTGTTTTTT; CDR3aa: CSVEGGVGIGELFF
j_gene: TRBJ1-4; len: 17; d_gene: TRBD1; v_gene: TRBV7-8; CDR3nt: TGTGCCAGCAGCTTAGTACGCCAGGGGGTTTATCCTGAAAAACTGTTTTTT; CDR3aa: CASSLVRQGVYPEKLFF
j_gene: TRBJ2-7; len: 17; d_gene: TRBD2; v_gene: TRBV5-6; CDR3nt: TGTGCCAGCAGCTTGGGACTAGCGGGAGGGTTCTCCTACGAGCAGTACTTC; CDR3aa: CASSLGLAGGFSYEQYF
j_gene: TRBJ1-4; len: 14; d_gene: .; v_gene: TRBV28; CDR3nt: TGTGCCAGCAGCGGAGGGGGGGGTAATGAAAAACTGTTTTTT; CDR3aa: CASSGGGGNEKLFF
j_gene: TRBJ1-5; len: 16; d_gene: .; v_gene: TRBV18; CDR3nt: TGTGCCAGCTCACCATACAGGACCCTTAGCAATCAGCCCCAGCATTTT; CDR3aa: CASSPYRTLSNQPQHF
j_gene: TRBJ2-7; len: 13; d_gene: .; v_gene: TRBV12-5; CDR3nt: TGTGCTAGTGGTCTCGGCCTCATGAGGGAGCAGTACTTC; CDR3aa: CASGLGLMREQYF
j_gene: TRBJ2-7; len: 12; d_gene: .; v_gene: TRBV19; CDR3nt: TGTGCCAGTCGCGGGACTTCCTACGAGCAGTACTTC; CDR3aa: CASRGTSYEQYF
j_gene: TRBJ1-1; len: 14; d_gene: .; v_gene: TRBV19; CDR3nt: TGTGCCAGTAGTATTGACGGGATTACCACTGAAGCTTTCTTT; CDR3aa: CASSIDGITTEAFF
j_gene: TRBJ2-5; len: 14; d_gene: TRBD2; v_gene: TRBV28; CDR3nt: TGTGCCAGCACGTCTAGCGGAGCCCAAGAGACCCAGTACTTC; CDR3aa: CASTSSGAQETQYF
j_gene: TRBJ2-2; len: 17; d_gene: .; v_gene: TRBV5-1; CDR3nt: TGCGCCAGCAGCTTGGTTGCCGCGGAGGTACGGGGCGGGGAGCTGTTTTTT; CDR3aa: CASSLVAAEVRGGELFF
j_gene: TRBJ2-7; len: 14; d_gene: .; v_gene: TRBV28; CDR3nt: TGTGCCAGCAGTCGCTTGGAGTCAGCCTACGAGCAGTACTTC; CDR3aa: CASSRLESAYEQYF
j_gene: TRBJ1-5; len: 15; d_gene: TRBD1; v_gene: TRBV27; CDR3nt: TGTGCCAGCGGGCCGCACGGACAGGGCCAAAGGCCCCAGCATTTT; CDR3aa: CASGPHGQGQRPQHF
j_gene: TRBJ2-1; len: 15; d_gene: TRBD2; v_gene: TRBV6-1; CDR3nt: TGTGCCAGCAGTGAACCAGGGCGGGAGGGCCCTTTTCAGTTCTTC; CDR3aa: CASSEPGREGPFQFF
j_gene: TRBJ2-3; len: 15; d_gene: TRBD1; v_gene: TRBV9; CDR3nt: TGTGCCAGCAGCGTAGGGGACAGGGGGCAAGATACGCAGTATTTT; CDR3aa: CASSVGDRGQDTQYF
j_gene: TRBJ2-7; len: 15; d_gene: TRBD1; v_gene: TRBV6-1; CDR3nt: TGTGCCAGCAGTCCGGAGGTGGGACAGGGCTACGAGCAGTACTTC; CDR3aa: CASSPEVGQGYEQYF
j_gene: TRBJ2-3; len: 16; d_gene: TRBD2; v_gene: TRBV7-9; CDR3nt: TGTGCCAGCAGCTTAGGGACTAGCGGAAGGACAGATACGCAGTATTTT; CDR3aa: CASSLGTSGRTDTQYF
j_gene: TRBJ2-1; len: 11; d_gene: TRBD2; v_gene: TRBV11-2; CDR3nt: TGTGCCAGCAGCGCGGGAGATGAGCAGTTCTTC; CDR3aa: CASSAGDEQFF
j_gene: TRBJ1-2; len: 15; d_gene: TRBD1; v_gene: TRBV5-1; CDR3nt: TGCGCCAGCAGGAAAATGGGACAGGGGATCTATGGCTACACCTTC; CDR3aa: CASRKMGQGIYGYTF
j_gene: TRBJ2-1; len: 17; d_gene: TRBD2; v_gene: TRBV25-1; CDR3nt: TGTGCCAGCAGTAGATTGGGGACTAGGACGACTTACAATGAGCAGTTCTTC; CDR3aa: CASSRLGTRTTYNEQFF
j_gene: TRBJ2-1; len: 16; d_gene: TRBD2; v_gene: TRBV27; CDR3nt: TGTGCCAGCAGTTTAAAAGCGGGAGGTCCCCTCAATGAGCAGTTCTTC; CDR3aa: CASSLKAGGPLNEQFF
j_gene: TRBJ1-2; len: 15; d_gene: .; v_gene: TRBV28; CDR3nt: TGTGCCAGCAGTGCCCCGGGGGGCGGATTCTATGGCTACACCTTC; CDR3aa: CASSAPGGGFYGYTF